The entry below describes one T cell receptor (beta chain). This entry belongs to a study of blood T cell repertoires in COVID-19. Authors' data handling: Estimated nucleated cell counts came from reference gene primer amplification. The method was immunoSEQ multiplex PCR; TCRdb's version includes in-frame clones alone and lacks a portion of them. That table furnishes V, J and clone size, whereas the DNA furnished D and trimming. This table has 350,000 or so clones, around 83% appearing once. CDR1 and CDR2 (germline): MNHEY, SVGEGT. The CDR3 spans 14 residues. The V gene end was trimmed by 5 bases and the J gene end by 16 bases; junction bases not matched to a gene: 15.

The chain employs TRBV6-2 or TRBV6-3 and TRBJ2-1; TRBD2 matches at 9 bases. Sequencing was done on a sample of peripheral blood. This TCR came from a man aged 25 to 45 with active or convalescent COVID-19. For the CDR3, the DNA is TGTGCCAGCAGTGCCGCGGGCGGGAGGGCCCTGTTTTTCTTC. Its protein is CASSAAGGRALFFF.